Included here is one TCR beta chain sequence, with context. Its matching antigen is unknown. A read error may be the cause here, since a much bigger clone is one base away. The data were taken from a study of blood T cells in healthy people across ages. Findings and caveats of the study: TCR beta diversity, measured per million T cells, fell in a roughly linear way with age.

Caucasian individuals from Russia who were healthy and aged about 6 to 95 acted as donors. In germline, CDR1 is MNHEY, CDR2 SVGEGT. Between the trimmed V and J ends, which lost 0 bases and 8 bases, there was a span of 19 bases. The CDR3 has 16 amino acids. Together with a sample-barcoded 5' primer, a J-beta primer mix was included in a second PCR lasting roughly 6 to 12 cycles. TCRdb called the 5' RACE reads again in MiXCR, with one record for every CDR3 protein. The table lists approximately 810,000 distinct CDR3 sequences, around 30% of them singletons. The specimen was blood. This sequence originates from a woman older than 75 in good health. This chain joins TRBV6-2 or TRBV6-3 and TRBJ1-2, with unresolved D. The CDR3 bases are TGTGCCAGCAGTTACTCCGGAGGGCGTTCAGGCCGAGGCTACACCTTC. Residues: CASSYSGGRSGRGYTF.